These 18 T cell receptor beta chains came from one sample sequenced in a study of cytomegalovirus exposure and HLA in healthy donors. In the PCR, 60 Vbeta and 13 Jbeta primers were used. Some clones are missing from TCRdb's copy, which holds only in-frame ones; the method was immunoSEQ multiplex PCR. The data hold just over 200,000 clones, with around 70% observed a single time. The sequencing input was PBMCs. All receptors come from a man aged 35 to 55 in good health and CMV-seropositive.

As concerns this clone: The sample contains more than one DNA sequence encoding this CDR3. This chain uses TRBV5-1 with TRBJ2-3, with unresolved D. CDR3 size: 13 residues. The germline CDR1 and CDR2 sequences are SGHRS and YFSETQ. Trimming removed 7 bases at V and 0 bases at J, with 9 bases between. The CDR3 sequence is CASGGGSTDTQYF. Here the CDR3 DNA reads TGCGCCAGCGGCGGTGGGAGCACAGATACGCAGTATTTT.

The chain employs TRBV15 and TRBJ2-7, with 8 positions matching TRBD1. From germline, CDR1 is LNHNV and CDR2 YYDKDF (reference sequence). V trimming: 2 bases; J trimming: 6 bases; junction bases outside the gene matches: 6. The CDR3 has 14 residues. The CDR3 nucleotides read TGTGCCACCAGCAGAACCAGGACAGGGAGCGAGCAGTACTTC. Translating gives CATSRTRTGSEQYF. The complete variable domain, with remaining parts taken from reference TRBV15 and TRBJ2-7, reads DAMVIQNPRYQVTQFGKPVTLSCSQTLNHNVMYWYQQKSSQAPKLLFHYYDKDFNNEADTPDNFQSRRPNTSFCFLDIRSPGLGDTAMYLCATSRTRTGSEQYFGPGTRLTVT.

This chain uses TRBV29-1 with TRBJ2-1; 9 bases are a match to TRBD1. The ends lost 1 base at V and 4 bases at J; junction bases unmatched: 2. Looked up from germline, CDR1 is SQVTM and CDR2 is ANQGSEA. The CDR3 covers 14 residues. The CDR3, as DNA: TGCAGCGTTGAAGGGACAGGGGTTTACAATGAGCAGTTCTTC. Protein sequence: CSVEGTGVYNEQFF.

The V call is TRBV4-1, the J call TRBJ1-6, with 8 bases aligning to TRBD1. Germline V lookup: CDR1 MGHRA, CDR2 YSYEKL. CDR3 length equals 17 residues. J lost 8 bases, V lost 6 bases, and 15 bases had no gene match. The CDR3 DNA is TGCGCCAGCAGAGAATTATTAGTCGGGACAGGAGATTCACCCCTCCACTTT. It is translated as CASRELLVGTGDSPLHF.

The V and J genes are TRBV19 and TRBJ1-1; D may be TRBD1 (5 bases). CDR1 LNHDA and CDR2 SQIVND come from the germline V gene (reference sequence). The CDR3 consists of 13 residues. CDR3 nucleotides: TGTGCGGTAGGGGTTACAGGAGACACTGAAGCTTTCTTT. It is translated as CAVGVTGDTEAFF.

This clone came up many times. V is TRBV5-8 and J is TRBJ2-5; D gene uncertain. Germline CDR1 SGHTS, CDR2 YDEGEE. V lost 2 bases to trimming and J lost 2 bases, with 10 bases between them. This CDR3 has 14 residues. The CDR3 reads CASSFWAAQETQYF. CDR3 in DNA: TGTGCCAGCAGCTTCTGGGCAGCTCAAGAGACCCAGTACTTC.

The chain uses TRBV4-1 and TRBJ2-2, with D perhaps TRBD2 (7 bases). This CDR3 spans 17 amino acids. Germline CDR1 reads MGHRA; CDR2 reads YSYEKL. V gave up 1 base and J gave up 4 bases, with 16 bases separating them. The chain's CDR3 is CASSQVQRGASTGELFF. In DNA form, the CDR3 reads TGCGCCAGCAGCCAAGTGCAACGGGGGGCGAGCACCGGGGAGCTGTTTTTT.

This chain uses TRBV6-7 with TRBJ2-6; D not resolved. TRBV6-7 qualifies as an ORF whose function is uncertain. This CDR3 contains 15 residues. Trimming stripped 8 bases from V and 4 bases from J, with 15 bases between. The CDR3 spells CASRTRSAGANVLTF. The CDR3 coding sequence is TGTGCCAGCCGCACGAGATCCGCGGGGGCCAACGTCCTGACTTTC.

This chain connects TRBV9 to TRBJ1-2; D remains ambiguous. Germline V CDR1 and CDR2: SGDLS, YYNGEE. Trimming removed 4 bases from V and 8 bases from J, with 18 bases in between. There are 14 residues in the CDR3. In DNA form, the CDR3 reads TGTGCCAGCAGCCTTAGGGAGGTGGGTGCGGGCTACACCTTC. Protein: CASSLREVGAGYTF.

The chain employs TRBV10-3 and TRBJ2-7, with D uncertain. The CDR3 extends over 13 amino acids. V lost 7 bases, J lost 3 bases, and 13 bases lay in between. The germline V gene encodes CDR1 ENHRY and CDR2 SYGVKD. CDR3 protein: CAIKAEAIYEQYF. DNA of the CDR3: TGTGCCATCAAGGCAGAGGCGATCTACGAGCAGTACTTC.

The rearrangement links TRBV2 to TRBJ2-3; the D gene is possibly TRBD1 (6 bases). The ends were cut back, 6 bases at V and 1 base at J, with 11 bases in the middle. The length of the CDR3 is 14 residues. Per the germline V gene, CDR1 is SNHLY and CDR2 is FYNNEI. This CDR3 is CASSHWTGTDTQYF. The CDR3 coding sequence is TGTGCCAGCAGCCACTGGACAGGCACAGATACGCAGTATTTT.

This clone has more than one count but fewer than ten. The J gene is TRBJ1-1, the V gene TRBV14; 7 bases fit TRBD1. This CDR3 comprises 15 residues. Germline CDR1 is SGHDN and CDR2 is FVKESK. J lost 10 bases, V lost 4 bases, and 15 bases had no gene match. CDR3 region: CASSPYRGAPLGAFF. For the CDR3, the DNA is TGTGCCAGCAGCCCTTACAGGGGAGCACCTCTGGGAGCTTTCTTT.

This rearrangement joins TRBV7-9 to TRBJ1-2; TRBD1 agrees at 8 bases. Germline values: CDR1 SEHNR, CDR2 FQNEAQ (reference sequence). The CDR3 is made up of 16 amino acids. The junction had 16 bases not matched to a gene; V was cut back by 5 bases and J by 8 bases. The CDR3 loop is CASSPGTGRGDRGYTF. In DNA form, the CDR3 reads TGTGCCAGCAGCCCCGGGACAGGAAGGGGGGATAGGGGCTACACCTTC.

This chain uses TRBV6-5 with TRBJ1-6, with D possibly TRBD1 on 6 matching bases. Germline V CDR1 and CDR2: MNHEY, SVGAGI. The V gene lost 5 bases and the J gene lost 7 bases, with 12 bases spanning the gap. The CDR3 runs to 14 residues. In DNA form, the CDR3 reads TGTGCCAGCAGTCGAGGACAGCTCAATTCACCCCTCCACTTT. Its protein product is CASSRGQLNSPLHF.

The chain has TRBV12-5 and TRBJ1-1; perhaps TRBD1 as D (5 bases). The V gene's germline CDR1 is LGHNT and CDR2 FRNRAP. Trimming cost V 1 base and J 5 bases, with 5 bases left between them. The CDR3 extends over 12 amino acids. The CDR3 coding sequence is TGTGCTAGTGGTTTGGGGACAACTGAAGCTTTCTTT. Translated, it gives CASGLGTTEAFF.

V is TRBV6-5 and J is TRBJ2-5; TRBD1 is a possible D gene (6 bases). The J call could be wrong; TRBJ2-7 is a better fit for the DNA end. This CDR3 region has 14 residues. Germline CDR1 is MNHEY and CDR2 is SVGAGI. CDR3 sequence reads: CASSYGAGVHEQYF. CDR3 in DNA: TGTGCCAGCAGTTACGGGGCAGGGGTACACGAGCAGTACTTC.

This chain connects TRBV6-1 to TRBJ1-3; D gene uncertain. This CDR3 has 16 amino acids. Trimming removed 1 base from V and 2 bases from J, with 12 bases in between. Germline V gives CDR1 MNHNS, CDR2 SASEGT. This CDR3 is CASSEGRRAAGNTIYF. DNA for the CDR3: TGTGCCAGCAGTGAAGGTAGAAGAGCCGCTGGAAACACCATATATTTT.

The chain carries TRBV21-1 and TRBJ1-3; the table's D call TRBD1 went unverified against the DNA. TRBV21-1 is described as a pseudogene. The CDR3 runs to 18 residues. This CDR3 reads CASSKKVAGRCPGNTIYF. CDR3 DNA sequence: TGTGCCAGCAGCAAAAAGGTGGCAGGGCGCTGCCCTGGAAACACCATATATTTT.